Below are 27 T cell receptor beta chains sequenced from a single sample in a study of T cells after yellow fever vaccination. TCRdb itself ran the 5' RACE reads through MiXCR, one entry per CDR3 protein. The sample holds fewer than 85,000 distinct CDR3 sequences, 7.7% seen once. The starting material was CD8+ T cells sorted from PBMCs, obtained on the day of the yellow fever booster vaccination. Receptor source: a man aged 30-40 years who received the YFV17D yellow fever vaccine.

The rearrangement uses TRBV30 and TRBJ1-1; a possible D gene is TRBD1 (5 bases). V lost 5 bases to trimming and J lost 4 bases, with 14 bases between them. Germline CDR1 is GTSNPN and CDR2 is SVGIG (reference sequence). This CDR3 comprises 13 residues. The CDR3 region has the DNA TGTGCCTGGCATGATGGGACGGGCACTGAAGCTTTCTTT. This translates into CAWHDGTGTEAFF. Full variable domain (remainder filled in from reference TRBV30 and TRBJ1-1): SQTIHQWPATLVQPVGSPLSLECTVEGTSNPNLYWYRQAAGRGLQLLFYSVGIGQISSEVPQNLSASRPQDRQFILSSKKLLLSDSGFYLCAWHDGTGTEAFFGQGTRLTVV.

This clonotype was counted only a few times. The V and J genes are TRBV4-2 and TRBJ2-7; tentative D call: TRBD2 (6 bases). Trimming pared 2 bases from V and 1 base from J, leaving 12 bases between. The CDR3 spans 15 residues. Germline assignment: CDR1 LGHNA and CDR2 YNFKEQ. The CDR3 loop is CASSQSRGGSYEQYF. The CDR3 bases are TGTGCCAGCAGCCAATCCCGAGGAGGGTCCTACGAGCAGTACTTC.

The chain employs TRBV28 and TRBJ2-1; D remains unclear. Trimming left V 1 base short and J 5 bases short, with 6 bases between. The CDR3 contains 13 residues. Germline lookup yields CDR1 MDHEN and CDR2 SYDVKM. The CDR3 spells CASSLYENNEQFF. DNA of the CDR3: TGTGCCAGCAGTTTATACGAGAACAATGAGCAGTTCTTC.

At least ten counts were recorded for this clonotype. CDR3 residues: CASSPGTGNQPQHF. The CDR3 DNA follows: TGCGCCAGCAGCCCCGGGACGGGCAATCAGCCCCAGCATTTT. This chain uses TRBV5-1 with TRBJ1-5, with D possibly being TRBD1 (5 bases). With 4 bases removed from V and 2 bases from J, the gap between germline ends came to 10 bases. In germline, CDR1 is SGHRS, CDR2 YFSETQ. CDR3 length: 14 residues.

This clonotype has ten or more counts. V gene TRBV28 combines with J gene TRBJ1-1; weak D call: TRBD1 (6 bases). Per germline, CDR1 MDHEN and CDR2 SYDVKM. This CDR3 is built from 16 residues. Trimming removed 3 bases at V and 9 bases at J, with 23 bases between. CDR3 nucleotides: TGTGCCAGCAGTTTTGGCGGGGGCTATTTGCAAGGCCAAGCTTTCTTT. It specifies CASSFGGGYLQGQAFF. The variable domain in full, with the rest retrieved from reference TRBV28 and TRBJ1-1, is DVKVTQSSRYLVKRTGEKVFLECVQDMDHENMFWYRQDPGLGLRLIYFSYDVKMKEKGDIPEGYSVSREKKERFSLILESASTNQTSMYLCASSFGGGYLQGQAFFGQGTRLTVV.

In the case of this clonotype: Given a much more abundant clone one base away, this may be a read error. The rearrangement joins TRBV11-2 to TRBJ2-5; the D gene is possibly TRBD2 (6 bases). V was pared by 5 bases and J by 5 bases, with 18 bases between. This CDR3 contains 15 residues. Germline CDR1 is SGHAT and CDR2 is FQNNGV. CDR3 bases: TGTGCCAGCAGCCAAGGGAGTAGCGGCTCGGAGACCCAGTACTTC. Its protein is CASSQGSSGSETQYF.

This clonotype was counted only a few times. The chain links TRBV27 to TRBJ2-3, with D unclear. The CDR3 sequence is 12 residues long. Trimming removed 3 bases from V and 5 bases from J, with 6 bases in between. The germline CDR1 and CDR2 sequences are MNHEY and SMNVEV (reference sequence). Here the CDR3 reads CASSLIGDTQYF. CDR3 sequence (DNA): TGTGCCAGCAGTTTGATAGGAGATACGCAGTATTTT.

This clonotype was detected a few times. The J gene is TRBJ2-7, the V gene TRBV29-1; 7 nucleotides agree with TRBD2. The CDR3 runs to 15 residues. J was trimmed by 4 bases and V by 1 base; bases with no gene match: 10. The V gene's germline CDR1 is SQVTM and CDR2 ANQGSEA. The CDR3 nucleotides are TGCAGCGTTGAAGCCTCCAGCGGGGTGATTTACGAGCAGTACTTC. As protein: CSVEASSGVIYEQYF.

This clonotype was picked up a small number of times. The chain carries TRBV5-1 and TRBJ2-2, with TRBD1 matching over 7 bases. Germline CDR1 is SGHRS and CDR2 is YFSETQ. This CDR3 has 14 amino acids. Germline trimming cut 9 bases from V and 2 bases from J; bases unmatched to any gene: 7. The CDR3 DNA is TGCGCCACTCAGACAGGGTCCAACACCGGGGAGCTGTTTTTT. This translates into CATQTGSNTGELFF.

This clonotype was seen a few times. This chain links TRBV20-1 with TRBJ1-2; 7 nucleotides match TRBD1. The length of the CDR3 is 13 residues. Germline CDR1 is DFQATT and CDR2 is SNEGSKA (reference sequence). After removal of 5 bases from V and 1 base from J, the junction contained 4 bases not matched to a gene. CDR3 DNA sequence: TGCAGTGCTGATGACAGGGATAACTATGGCTACACCTTC. Translation gives CSADDRDNYGYTF.

This clonotype was seen only a few times. The chain carries TRBV28 and TRBJ1-2; D remains ambiguous. Germline V gives CDR1 MDHEN, CDR2 SYDVKM. V was trimmed by 6 bases and J by 4 bases, leaving 3 bases between them. This CDR3 region has 10 residues. CDR3 sequence reads: CASRAYGYTF. For the CDR3, the DNA is TGTGCCAGCAGGGCCTATGGCTACACCTTC.

The chain joins TRBV15 to TRBJ1-2; D remains unclear. With 3 bases removed from V and 3 bases from J, the gap between germline ends came to 11 bases. The CDR3 loop spans 14 amino acids. The germline CDR1 and CDR2 sequences are LNHNV and YYDKDF (reference sequence). The CDR3 nucleotides are TGTGCCACCAGCAGCCGCAAGGGCGACTATGGCTACACCTTC. Translating it yields CATSSRKGDYGYTF.

This chain joins TRBV27 and TRBJ2-7; possibly TRBD2 for D (5 bases). The CDR3 has 13 residues. The germline gives CDR1 MNHEY, CDR2 SMNVEV (reference sequence). V lost 3 bases and J 6 bases, leaving 12 bases between the germline ends. The CDR3 reads CASSLSSRAEQYF. CDR3 coding DNA: TGTGCCAGCAGTTTGTCATCGAGGGCCGAGCAGTACTTC.

This chain uses TRBV27 with TRBJ1-5, with a possible D match to TRBD1 (6 bases). V gave up 5 bases and J gave up 10 bases, with 12 bases separating them. CDR3 length: 12 residues. From germline, CDR1 is MNHEY and CDR2 SMNVEV (reference sequence). CDR3 protein: CASSQGGGPQHF. The DNA for the CDR3 is TGTGCCAGCAGTCAAGGGGGGGGTCCCCAGCATTTT.

The V call is TRBV18, the J call TRBJ1-5; D might be TRBD1 (6 bases). The germline gives CDR1 KGHSH, CDR2 LQKENI. The V end was cut by 6 bases, the J end by 7 bases, with 16 bases between. This CDR3 is 14 amino acids long. CDR3 DNA sequence: TGTGCCAGCTCCGATGGGGGCCTCACCCAGCCCCAGCATTTT. Protein sequence: CASSDGGLTQPQHF.

The V and J genes are TRBV3-1 and TRBJ2-7; 9 bases fit TRBD2. CDR1 is LGHDT, CDR2 YNNKEL, per germline (reference sequence). V trimming: 11 bases; J trimming: 2 bases; junction bases outside the gene matches: 25. The length of the CDR3 is 19 residues. The CDR3 nucleotides read TGTGCCTGCTCCCCCCCCAGCGCTAGCGGGACCTACCCAACCTACGAGCAGTACTTC. It codes for CACSPPSASGTYPTYEQYF.

This clonotype has just a few counts. The chain couples TRBV7-9 to TRBJ2-1; tentative D call: TRBD2 (6 bases). V was cut by 5 bases and J by 3 bases, with 11 bases left in between. This CDR3 has 14 residues. The germline V gene has CDR1 SEHNR and CDR2 FQNEAQ (reference sequence). This CDR3 reads CASSPRLVYNEQFF. DNA for the CDR3: TGTGCCAGCAGCCCAAGACTAGTCTACAATGAGCAGTTCTTC.

V usage is TRBV6-5 and J usage is TRBJ2-7, with TRBD1 as a possible D gene (5 bases). CDR1 is MNHEY and CDR2 is SVGAGI in the germline V gene. This CDR3 has 14 residues. V lost 4 bases to trimming and J lost 3 bases, with 13 bases between them. The CDR3 spells CASSSGFQFYEQYF. The DNA for the CDR3 is TGTGCCAGCAGTTCAGGGTTCCAATTCTACGAGCAGTACTTC.

This clonotype was observed at least ten times. J is TRBJ2-2 and V is TRBV12-3 or TRBV12-4; D is possibly TRBD2 (5 bases). Trimming pared 2 bases from V and 3 bases from J, leaving 7 bases between. The CDR3 contains 14 residues. CDR3 protein: CASSLRGDTGELFF. In nucleotides, the CDR3 is TGTGCCAGCAGTTTACGGGGAGACACCGGGGAGCTGTTTTTT.

This clonotype was counted between two and nine times. CDR3 DNA sequence: TGTGCCAGCAGCTTCGGACTAGCGGACAATGAGCAGTTCTTC. Its translation: CASSFGLADNEQFF. This chain connects TRBV7-9 to TRBJ2-1, with 10 bases matching TRBD2. The CDR3 has 14 residues. The V and J ends lost 3 bases and 5 bases, in that order; junction bases with no gene match: 1. Germline V gene sequence: CDR1 SEHNR, CDR2 FQNEAQ (reference sequence). Complete variable domain (other parts from reference TRBV7-9 and TRBJ2-1): DTGVSQNPRHKITKRGQNVTFRCDPISEHNRLYWYRQTLGQGPEFLTYFQNEAQLEKSRLLSDRFSAERPKGSFSTLEIQRTEQGDSAMYLCASSFGLADNEQFFGPGTRLTVL.

This clonotype has a handful of counts. The V gene is TRBV19, the J gene TRBJ1-1; 7 nucleotides agree with TRBD1. The J segment lost 4 bases and the V segment lost 6 bases, leaving 5 bases of the junction unmatched. CDR3 size: 13 residues. Germline CDR1 and CDR2: LNHDA and SQIVND (reference sequence). As DNA, the CDR3 is TGTGCCAGTAGGGGCACAGGGGTCACTGAAGCTTTCTTT. Encoded protein: CASRGTGVTEAFF.

A few counts support this clonotype. The V call is TRBV9, the J call TRBJ2-7; 7 bases are a match to TRBD1. The CDR3 consists of 14 residues. Germline V lookup: CDR1 SGDLS, CDR2 YYNGEE. J gave up 2 bases and V 0 bases, and 2 bases lay outside the gene matches. The CDR3 bases are TGTGCCAGCAGCGTAGACGGGACAGCCTACGAGCAGTACTTC. Protein: CASSVDGTAYEQYF.

The V and J genes are TRBV12-5 and TRBJ2-2; 7 nucleotides agree with TRBD1. The CDR3 extends over 14 amino acids. V was pared by 5 bases and J by 6 bases, with 6 bases of the junction left unmatched. In germline, CDR1 is LGHNT, CDR2 FRNRAP. CDR3 nucleotide sequence: TGTGCTAGTGGTACAGGGGATTTTCCCGGGGAGCTGTTTTTT. Protein product: CASGTGDFPGELFF.

This clonotype was picked up one time. The chain is built from TRBV4-3 and TRBJ2-2; no reliable D call. Germline lookup yields CDR1 LGHNA and CDR2 YSLEER. The CDR3 contains 15 residues. V gave up 4 bases and J gave up 8 bases, with 17 bases separating them. This CDR3 is CASSRGLGMEGELFF. In nucleotides, the CDR3 is TGCGCCAGCAGCCGGGGTCTCGGTATGGAAGGGGAGCTGTTTTTT.

There are many counts of this clonotype. J is TRBJ2-1 and V is TRBV5-1; D gene unclear. Trimming took 0 bases from V and 4 from J, leaving 5 bases between them. CDR3 size: 13 residues. In germline, CDR1 is SGHRS, CDR2 YFSETQ. CDR3 loop: CASSLETYNEQFF. The CDR3 nucleotides read TGCGCCAGCAGCTTGGAGACGTACAATGAGCAGTTCTTC.

This clonotype was observed at least ten times. J is TRBJ2-1 and V is TRBV2; TRBD1 matches 12 bases. The CDR3 covers 14 residues. From germline, CDR1 is SNHLY and CDR2 FYNNEI. J gave up 6 bases and V 11 bases, and 8 bases lay outside the gene matches. CDR3 nucleotide sequence: TGTGCCCCCACCCCGGGACAGGGGGCCAATGAGCAGTTCTTC. It translates to CAPTPGQGANEQFF.

This clonotype was counted between two and nine times. The chain recombines TRBV5-4 with TRBJ2-1; the match to TRBD2 covers 10 bases. CDR1 is SGHNT and CDR2 is YYREEE in the germline V gene (reference sequence). V lost 2 bases, J lost 0 bases, and 2 bases stayed unmatched. The CDR3 spans 16 residues. CDR3 region: CASSFGTSDSYNEQFF. CDR3 DNA: TGTGCCAGCAGCTTTGGGACTAGCGACTCCTACAATGAGCAGTTCTTC. Full variable domain (rest looked up from reference TRBV5-4 and TRBJ2-1): ETGVTQSPTHLIKTRGQQVTLRCSSQSGHNTVSWYQQALGQGPQFIFQYYREEENGRGNFPPRFSGLQFPNYSSELNVNALELDDSALYLCASSFGTSDSYNEQFFGPGTRLTVL.